A single sample is the source of the 26 T cell receptor beta chains below, sequenced in a study of vaccination and CD4 T cells after COVID-19. Regarding time point: late sampling 161 to 241 days after vaccination in a few convalescent patients. The treatment was: roughly 10-day PBMC culture with coronavirus spike peptide pools or control peptides (ViraFEST assay). No antigen has been identified for these receptors. Once obtained from cultured CD4+ T cells, the DNA was sequenced using the Oncomine TCR Beta short-read assay. TCRdb fed the PCR reads into MiXCR, producing one record per CDR3 protein. Among tens of thousands of distinct CDR3 sequences listed, 28% were seen once. Source: CD4+ T cells from blood, cultured in vitro, taken about 7 months after SARS-CoV-2 vaccination. These receptors came from a human donor who had recovered from COVID-19.

The chain carries TRBV28 and TRBJ2-1, with D unclear. The CDR3 runs 9 residues. Trimming shortened V by 6 bases and J by 14 bases, and 8 bases separated the two germline ends. CDR1 is MDHEN, CDR2 SYDVKM, per germline. DNA for the CDR3: TGTGCCAGCAGCCTCTACGAGTTCTTC. Translating it yields CASSLYEFF.

This chain links TRBV20-1 with TRBJ1-6; the D gene is possibly TRBD1 (5 bases). CDR3 length: 15 residues. Trimming took 1 base from V and 10 from J, leaving 17 bases between them. CDR1 and CDR2 from the germline V gene are DFQATT and SNEGSKA (reference sequence). CDR3: CSARAVGGGYSPLHF. The DNA of the CDR3 is TGCAGTGCTAGAGCCGTGGGCGGGGGATACTCACCCCTCCACTTT.

V gene TRBV5-4 combines with J gene TRBJ1-1, with D maybe TRBD1 (6 bases). CDR1 is SGHNT, CDR2 YYREEE, per germline (reference sequence). The CDR3 loop spans 15 amino acids. V was clipped by 4 bases and J by 0 bases, with 13 bases between them. In nucleotides, the CDR3 is TGTGCCAGCAGCCCACAGGGTATCTTGAACACTGAAGCTTTCTTT. Encoded protein: CASSPQGILNTEAFF.

The chain uses TRBV7-9 and TRBJ1-2; weak D call: TRBD1 (5 bases). Germline CDR1 reads SEHNR; CDR2 reads FQNEAQ (reference sequence). The CDR3 is 12 amino acids. The V gene lost 5 bases and the J gene lost 4 bases, with 8 bases spanning the gap. CDR3 protein: CASSIDSYGYTF. The DNA of the CDR3 is TGTGCCAGCAGCATCGACAGCTATGGCTACACCTTC.

This clonotype was seen more than once but under ten times. V usage is TRBV6-5 and J usage is TRBJ1-2; D remains ambiguous. CDR1 and CDR2 from the germline V gene are MNHEY and SVGAGI. The germline V and J ends were trimmed by 1 base and 2 bases, with 8 bases remaining between them. The CDR3 extends over 14 amino acids. The CDR3 DNA is TGTGCCAGCAGTTACTTGACCCAGAACTATGGCTACACCTTC. Its protein product is CASSYLTQNYGYTF.

The chain links TRBV24-1 to TRBJ2-3; 7 bases match TRBD2. The CDR3 covers 13 residues. From germline, CDR1 is KGHDR and CDR2 SFDVKD. The trim removed 4 bases at V and 10 bases at J, leaving 7 bases unmatched. CDR3 region: CATSDPIGGSQYF. The CDR3 DNA reads as TGTGCCACCAGTGACCCTATCGGGGGGTCGCAGTATTTT.

Judged by abundance, this clonotype is medium-sized. This rearrangement joins TRBV24-1 to TRBJ2-5; 8 bases are shared with TRBD1. Germline V gene lookup returns CDR1 KGHDR and CDR2 SFDVKD. This CDR3 comprises 14 residues. Trimming removed 2 bases from V and 5 bases from J; junction bases left unmatched: 3. DNA of the CDR3: TGTGCCACCAGTGATTATACAGGGGGGGAGACCCAGTACTTC. The encoded protein is CATSDYTGGETQYF.

This sequence joins TRBV20-1 and TRBJ2-2; 15 bases line up with TRBD2. This CDR3 region has 17 residues. Trimming took 7 bases from V and 1 from J; bases not matched to a gene: 7. The V gene's germline CDR1 is DFQATT and CDR2 SNEGSKA (reference sequence). The CDR3 protein is CSVVPGLAGGNTGELFF. The DNA of the CDR3 is TGCAGTGTCGTCCCGGGACTAGCGGGAGGGAACACCGGGGAGCTGTTTTTT.

This CDR3 is CASSLGTSGRYNEQFF. CDR3 nucleotide sequence: TGTGCCAGCAGCTTAGGGACTAGCGGGAGGTACAATGAGCAGTTCTTC. V is TRBV11-3 and J is TRBJ2-1; 14 bases agree with TRBD2. CDR1 SGHNT and CDR2 YENEEA come from the germline V gene. The CDR3 contains 16 residues. The trim removed 1 base at V and 4 bases at J, leaving 0 bases unmatched.

The CDR3 sequence is CASKQSGQVDEQYF. The DNA for the CDR3 is TGTGCCAGCAAGCAGTCCGGCCAAGTGGACGAGCAGTACTTC. This rearrangement joins TRBV6-2 or TRBV6-3 to TRBJ2-7; D remains ambiguous. The germline CDR1 and CDR2 sequences are MNHEY and SVGEGT. This CDR3 has 14 residues. Trimming left V 7 bases short and J 5 bases short, with 18 bases between.

The chain has TRBV20-1 and TRBJ2-3; TRBD2 matches at 13 bases. CDR1 is DFQATT, CDR2 SNEGSKA, per germline (reference sequence). V lost 5 bases, J lost 1 base, and 18 bases stayed unmatched. There are 20 residues in the CDR3. The CDR3 here is CSAEPRTSGSGGSGTDTQYF. In nucleotides, the CDR3 is TGCAGTGCTGAACCGAGGACTAGCGGGAGCGGGGGGAGTGGCACAGATACGCAGTATTTT.

This clonotype was seen a few times. The J gene is TRBJ2-7, the V gene TRBV6-2 or TRBV6-3, with D unclear. Germline CDR1 is MNHEY and CDR2 is SVGEGT. Trimming cost V 8 bases and J 3 bases, with 8 bases left between them. The CDR3 is 11 residues long. The CDR3 DNA reads as TGTGCCAGCTCAGATAACTACGAGCAGTACTTC. This codes for CASSDNYEQYF.

V gene TRBV18 combines with J gene TRBJ2-7; D gene unclear. From germline, CDR1 is KGHSH and CDR2 LQKENI. The CDR3 runs 12 residues. Trimming shortened V by 3 bases and J by 3 bases, and 6 bases separated the two germline ends. The CDR3 loop reads CASSPGYYEQYF. The CDR3 DNA sequence: TGTGCCAGCTCACCCGGATACTACGAGCAGTACTTC.

This clonotype was seen a handful of times. The chain uses TRBV20-1 and TRBJ2-1; D remains ambiguous. V was trimmed by 3 bases and J by 0 bases, leaving 9 bases between them. Germline V gives CDR1 DFQATT, CDR2 SNEGSKA (reference sequence). CDR3 length: 14 amino acids. The CDR3: CSARLASSYNEQFF. CDR3 bases: TGCAGTGCTAGGTTGGCTAGCTCCTACAATGAGCAGTTCTTC.

The chain combines TRBV7-2 with TRBJ1-2, with TRBD1 matching over 7 bases. Germline CDR1 reads SGHTA; CDR2 reads FQGNSA. V gave up 2 bases and J gave up 1 base; unmatched junction bases: 4. This CDR3 has 15 amino acids. CDR3 DNA sequence: TGTGCCAGCAGCTTACGGACAGGATATAACTATGGCTACACCTTC. Protein sequence: CASSLRTGYNYGYTF.

This clonotype was detected a few times. The CDR3 protein is CSATVGQGIWGTDTQYF. The CDR3 DNA is TGCAGTGCAACAGTGGGACAGGGCATTTGGGGCACAGATACGCAGTATTTT. The chain joins TRBV20-1 to TRBJ2-3; 9 bases match TRBD1. Germline CDR1 is DFQATT and CDR2 is SNEGSKA (reference sequence). After removal of 6 bases from V and 1 base from J, the junction contained 14 bases not matched to a gene. This CDR3 contains 17 residues.

This clonotype was seen more than once but under ten times. The chain joins TRBV7-2 to TRBJ1-2; 7 bases line up with TRBD1. Germline CDR1 reads SGHTA; CDR2 reads FQGNSA. The CDR3 contains 14 residues. Trimming took 3 bases from V and 3 from J; bases not matched to a gene: 4. The CDR3 spells CASSLTGFDYGYTF. Here the CDR3 DNA reads TGTGCCAGCAGCTTGACAGGGTTTGACTATGGCTACACCTTC. The variable domain in full, completed from reference TRBV7-2 and TRBJ1-2, reads GAGVSQSPSNKVTEKGKDVELRCDPISGHTALYWYRQSLGQGLEFLIYFQGNSAPDKSGLPSDRFSAERTGGSVSTLTIQRTQQEDSAVYLCASSLTGFDYGYTFGSGTRLTVV.

The chain recombines TRBV5-1 with TRBJ2-5, with D perhaps matching TRBD1 or TRBD2 (7 bases each). Between the trimmed V and J ends, which lost 7 bases and 3 bases, there was a span of 13 bases. This CDR3 spans 13 amino acids. Germline loops: CDR1 SGHRS, CDR2 YFSETQ. The CDR3 here is CASRRGGEETQYF. CDR3 DNA sequence: TGCGCCAGCCGCAGGGGGGGGGAAGAGACCCAGTACTTC.

This clonotype was seen more than once but under ten times. The chain couples TRBV19 to TRBJ1-5; possible D gene TRBD1, 5 bases. V shed 5 bases and J shed 3 bases, with 17 bases lying between them. Germline V lookup: CDR1 LNHDA, CDR2 SQIVND (reference sequence). The length of the CDR3 is 16 residues. The DNA of the CDR3 is TGTGCCAGTAGTTCCACGGGGCAGGGCGTCAATCAGCCCCAGCATTTT. It is translated as CASSSTGQGVNQPQHF.

The chain links TRBV6-2 or TRBV6-3 to TRBJ2-1, with 12 bases that match TRBD2. V lost 4 bases, J lost 5 bases, and 6 bases stayed unmatched. Germline assignment: CDR1 MNHEY and CDR2 SVGEGT. The CDR3 consists of 16 residues. CDR3 in DNA: TGTGCCAGCAGTTCCCGGACTAGCGGGATAAACAATGAGCAGTTCTTC. It yields the protein CASSSRTSGINNEQFF.

This clonotype showed up just a few times. The chain uses TRBV20-1 and TRBJ2-7, with TRBD1 identical over 9 bases. The length of the CDR3 is 15 residues. Germline values: CDR1 DFQATT, CDR2 SNEGSKA (reference sequence). The V gene end was trimmed by 3 bases and the J gene end by 4 bases; junction bases not matched to a gene: 10. CDR3 sequence: CSASFRDRDVYEQYF. The CDR3 nucleotides are TGCAGTGCTAGTTTCCGGGACAGGGATGTTTACGAGCAGTACTTC.

The chain joins TRBV28 to TRBJ1-1, with D maybe TRBD1 (5 bases). This CDR3 spans 14 amino acids. V dropped 2 bases and J dropped 7 bases, with 14 bases sitting between them. From germline, CDR1 is MDHEN and CDR2 SYDVKM. The CDR3 region is CASSLITGSNEAFF. CDR3 nucleotides: TGTGCCAGCAGTTTAATTACAGGCTCCAATGAAGCTTTCTTT.

J is TRBJ2-5 and V is TRBV20-1; maybe TRBD2 (6 bases). The length of the CDR3 is 14 residues. Trimming took off 5 bases at V and 3 bases at J, with 16 bases between the two ends. CDR1 is DFQATT, CDR2 SNEGSKA, per germline (reference sequence). The CDR3 DNA reads TGCAGTGCTCCTCCCGGGACTCTTAAAGAGACCCAGTACTTC. Encoded protein: CSAPPGTLKETQYF.

This clonotype showed up just a few times. The V gene is TRBV6-1, the J gene TRBJ1-6; TRBD1 might be the D (6 bases). The V end lost 6 bases, the J end lost 5 bases, and 17 bases lay between the germline ends. The CDR3 spans 16 residues. Germline-derived CDR1 and CDR2 are MNHNS and SASEGT. In DNA, the CDR3 is TGTGCCAGCAGAAGAAGACAGGCCCCTGATAATTCACCCCTCCACTTT. This encodes CASRRRQAPDNSPLHF.

There are a few counts of this clonotype. CDR3 sequence (DNA): TGTGCCAGCAGCTCGACTAGCGTAAACAATGAGCAGTTCTTC. Amino acid sequence: CASSSTSVNNEQFF. This chain connects TRBV7-3 to TRBJ2-1; 8 bases are a match to TRBD2. V dropped 4 bases and J dropped 5; count of bases not matched to a gene: 4. The germline V gene encodes CDR1 SGHTA and CDR2 FQGTGA. The CDR3 runs to 14 residues.

This clonotype was counted only a few times. This chain links TRBV20-1 with TRBJ2-7; TRBD1 might be the D (8 bases). Germline lookup yields CDR1 DFQATT and CDR2 SNEGSKA (reference sequence). Between the trimmed V and J ends, which lost 5 bases and 1 base, there was a span of 15 bases. This CDR3 contains 14 residues. In DNA form, the CDR3 reads TGCAGTGCTTTACAACAGGGGGGGTCCTACGAGCAGTACTTC. Amino acids: CSALQQGGSYEQYF.